This TCR beta chain was obtained from a study of T-cell reconstitution after alpha-beta-depleted transplantation in children. This clonotype has just a few counts. As it was prepared, the TCRbeta library received unique molecular identifiers. TCRdb re-derived calls from the PCR reads in MiXCR, one entry per CDR3 protein. Here the sample spans approximately 83,000 distinct CDR3 sequences, roughly 8.3% being singletons. The source was PBMCs from the stem cell graft donor, collected from the stem cell graft. The clonotype was recovered from a human donor who donated a stem cell graft to a child with congenital amegakaryocytic thrombocytopenia.

CDR3 protein: CASSLADTGGTQYF. The CDR3 coding sequence is TGCGCCAGCAGCTTGGCCGATACGGGGGGTACGCAGTATTTT. The chain carries TRBV5-1 and TRBJ2-3; 7 nucleotides align to TRBD2. Trimming removed 0 bases from V and 8 bases from J; junction bases left unmatched: 6. Germline CDR1 and CDR2: SGHRS and YFSETQ. This CDR3 is 14 amino acids long.